This T cell receptor (beta chain) was recorded in a study of shared clonotypes between healthy human individuals. Sequenced by immunoSEQ multiplex PCR; TCRdb stores in-frame clones only, minus some. This table has some 740,000 clones, about 92% appearing once. CD8 cells regarded as naive lacked CD45RO, were positively chosen for CCR7, and omitted terminally differentiated effector memory CD45RA+ cells. Trimming at V came to 3 bases and at J to 4 bases, leaving 9 bases not matched to a gene. The CDR3 spans 15 residues. Germline V CDR1 and CDR2: SGDLS, YYNGEE. This chain connects TRBV9 to TRBJ1-2, with TRBD1 identical over 7 bases. The specimen was naive CD8+ T cells sorted from blood. The sequence was obtained from a man aged 25 to 40 in good health. As DNA, the CDR3 is TGTGCCAGCAGCGAAACAGGGGCACGCGGCTATGGCTACACCTTC. Translated, it gives CASSETGARGYGYTF.